This TCR beta chain was recovered during a study of CD8+ T cells in alopecia areata. Study-level points and caveats: Under tofacitinib, fewer expanded CD8+ clones appeared among the top 100 scalp clones.

CDR1 and CDR2 (germline): SGHDT, YYEEEE. CDR3 length: 12 amino acids. Trimming shortened V by 0 bases and J by 8 bases, and 8 bases separated the two germline ends. Comment on this clone: No antigen is known for it.

Reverse transcription of extracted RNA yielded cDNA, which provided the sequencing template. Produced via immunoSEQ multiplex PCR; TCRdb's table is partial and in-frame only. The repertoire includes roughly 190,000 clones, roughly 66% of them detected once, and approximately 1% sits in the top ten. Specified treatment: oral pan-JAK inhibitor, 5-10 mg twice daily. This sequence was found in a human donor with alopecia areata. Sequences were derived from CD4+ T cells sorted from blood, sampled at week 24, from a patient treated with tofacitinib. V is TRBV5-6 and J is TRBJ1-1; TRBD1 might be the D (5 bases). The chain's CDR3 is CASSLGRGEAFF. The CDR3 region has the DNA TGTGCCAGCAGCTTGGGCCGGGGCGAAGCTTTCTTT.